Sequencing of this T cell receptor (beta chain) was carried out in a study of blood T cell repertoires in COVID-19. In the study overall: COVID-19 samples, acute and convalescent, were from the United States, Italy and Spain. The analysed material was cDNA or gDNA that came from T cells, B-cell-depleted T cells, or PBMCs.

Original methodology: Researchers report that nucleated cell counts were estimated from reference gene primer amplification. Assay used: immunoSEQ multiplex PCR; TCRdb lists only in-frame clones, some missing. The V and J calls and clone size were taken over from that table, and D and trimming were inferred from the DNA. The profile covers tens of thousands of clones, with more than 70% appearing a single time and approximately 15% taken by the ten largest. The ends lost 4 bases at V and 11 bases at J; junction bases unmatched: 17. The length of the CDR3 is 16 residues. In germline, CDR1 is SQVTM, CDR2 ANQGSEA.

The sequenced sample was peripheral blood. The TCR comes from a man aged 70-80 years with active or convalescent COVID-19. The J gene is TRBJ2-1, the V gene TRBV29-1; TRBD2 matches 10 bases. DNA of the CDR3: TGCAGCGTTGGGACGGAGATTGGGCTAGCGGGGGAAAAGCAGTTCTTC. Its translation: CSVGTEIGLAGEKQFF.